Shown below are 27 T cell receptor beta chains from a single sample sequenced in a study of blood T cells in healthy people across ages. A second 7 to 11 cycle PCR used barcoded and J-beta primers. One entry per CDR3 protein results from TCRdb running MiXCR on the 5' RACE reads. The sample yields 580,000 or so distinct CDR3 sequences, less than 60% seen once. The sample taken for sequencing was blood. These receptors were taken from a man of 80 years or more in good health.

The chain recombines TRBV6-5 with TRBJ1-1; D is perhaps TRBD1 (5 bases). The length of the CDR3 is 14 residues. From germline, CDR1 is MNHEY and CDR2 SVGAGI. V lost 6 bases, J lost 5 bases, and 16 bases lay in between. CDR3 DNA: TGTGCCAGCAGACGAACAGGACCTAGTACTGAAGCTTTCTTT. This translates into CASRRTGPSTEAFF.

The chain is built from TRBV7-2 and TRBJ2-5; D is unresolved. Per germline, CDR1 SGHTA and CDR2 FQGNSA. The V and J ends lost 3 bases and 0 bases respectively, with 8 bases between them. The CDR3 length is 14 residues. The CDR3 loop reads CASSFRGNQETQYF. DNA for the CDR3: TGTGCCAGCAGCTTCCGTGGGAACCAAGAGACCCAGTACTTC.

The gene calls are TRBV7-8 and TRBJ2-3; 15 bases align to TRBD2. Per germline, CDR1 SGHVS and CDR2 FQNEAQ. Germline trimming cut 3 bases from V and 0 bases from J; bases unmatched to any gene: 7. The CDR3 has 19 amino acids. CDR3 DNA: TGTGCCAGCAGCTTCCGGACTAGCGGGGGGGACTACAGCACAGATACGCAGTATTTT. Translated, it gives CASSFRTSGGDYSTDTQYF.

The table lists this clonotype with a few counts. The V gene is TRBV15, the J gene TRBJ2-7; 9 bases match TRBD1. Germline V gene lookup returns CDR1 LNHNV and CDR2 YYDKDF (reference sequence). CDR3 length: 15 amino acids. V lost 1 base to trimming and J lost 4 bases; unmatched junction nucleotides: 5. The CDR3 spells CATSRAGTGRYEQYF. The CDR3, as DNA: TGTGCCACCAGCAGAGCCGGGACAGGGAGGTACGAGCAGTACTTC.

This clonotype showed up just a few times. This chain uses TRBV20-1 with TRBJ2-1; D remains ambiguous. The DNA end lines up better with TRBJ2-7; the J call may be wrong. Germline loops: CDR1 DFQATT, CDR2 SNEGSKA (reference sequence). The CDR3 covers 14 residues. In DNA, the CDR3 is TGCAGTGCTAGGGGCGGCCTCTCCTACAATGAGCAGTACTTC. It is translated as CSARGGLSYNEQYF.

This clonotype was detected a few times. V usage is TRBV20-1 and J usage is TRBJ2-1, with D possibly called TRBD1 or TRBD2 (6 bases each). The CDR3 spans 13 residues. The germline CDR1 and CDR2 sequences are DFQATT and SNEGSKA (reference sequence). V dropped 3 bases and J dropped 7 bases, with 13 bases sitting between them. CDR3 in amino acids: CSARVGGLNEQFF. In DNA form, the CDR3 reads TGCAGTGCTAGGGTGGGGGGCCTTAATGAGCAGTTCTTC.

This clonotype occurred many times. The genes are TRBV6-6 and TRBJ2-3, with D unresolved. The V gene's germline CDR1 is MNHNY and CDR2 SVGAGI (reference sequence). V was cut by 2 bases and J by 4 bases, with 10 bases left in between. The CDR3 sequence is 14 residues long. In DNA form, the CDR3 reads TGTGCCAGCAGTTACCCCTCTCGCGCAGATACGCAGTATTTT. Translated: CASSYPSRADTQYF.

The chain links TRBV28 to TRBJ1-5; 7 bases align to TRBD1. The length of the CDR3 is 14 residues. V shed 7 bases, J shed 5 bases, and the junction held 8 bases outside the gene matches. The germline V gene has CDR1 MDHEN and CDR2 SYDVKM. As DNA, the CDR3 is TGTGCCAGCACCCGCGACAGGGAAGATCAGCCCCAGCATTTT. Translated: CASTRDREDQPQHF.

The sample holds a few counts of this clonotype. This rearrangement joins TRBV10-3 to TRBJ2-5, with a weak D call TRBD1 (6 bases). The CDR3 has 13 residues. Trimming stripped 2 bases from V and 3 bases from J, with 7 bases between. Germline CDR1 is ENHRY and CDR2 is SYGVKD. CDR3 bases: TGTGCCATCAGTGAGAGACAGGAAGAGACCCAGTACTTC. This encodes CAISERQEETQYF.

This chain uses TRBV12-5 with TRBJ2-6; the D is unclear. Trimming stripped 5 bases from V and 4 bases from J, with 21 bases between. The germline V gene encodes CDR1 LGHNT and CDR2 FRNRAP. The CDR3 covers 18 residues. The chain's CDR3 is CASGNSWTSARGANVLTF. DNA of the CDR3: TGTGCTAGTGGTAACTCTTGGACCTCCGCGCGCGGGGCCAACGTCCTGACTTTC.

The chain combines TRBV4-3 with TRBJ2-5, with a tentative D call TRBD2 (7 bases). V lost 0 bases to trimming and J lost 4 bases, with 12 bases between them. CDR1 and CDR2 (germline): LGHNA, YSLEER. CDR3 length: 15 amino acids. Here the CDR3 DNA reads TGCGCCAGCAGCCAAGATTTTGGGGGGGCAGAGACCCAGTACTTC. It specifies CASSQDFGGAETQYF.

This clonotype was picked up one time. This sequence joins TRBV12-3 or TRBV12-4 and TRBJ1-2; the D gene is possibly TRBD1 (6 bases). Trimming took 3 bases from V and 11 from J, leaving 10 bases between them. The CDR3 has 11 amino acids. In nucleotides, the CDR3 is TGTGCCAGCAGTTTGGCGGGGGCGTACACCTTC. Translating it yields CASSLAGAYTF.

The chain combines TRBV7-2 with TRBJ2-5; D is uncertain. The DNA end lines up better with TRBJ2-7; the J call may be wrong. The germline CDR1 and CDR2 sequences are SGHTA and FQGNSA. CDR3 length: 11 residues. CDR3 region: CASSPGSEQYF. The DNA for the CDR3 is TGTGCCAGCAGCCCGGGTAGCGAGCAGTACTTC.

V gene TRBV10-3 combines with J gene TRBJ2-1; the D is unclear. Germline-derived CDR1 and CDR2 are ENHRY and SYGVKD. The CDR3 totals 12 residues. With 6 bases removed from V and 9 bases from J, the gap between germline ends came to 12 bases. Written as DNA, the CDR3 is TGTGCCATCAGCCGGGTGGGCGCTGAGCAGTTCTTC. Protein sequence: CAISRVGAEQFF.

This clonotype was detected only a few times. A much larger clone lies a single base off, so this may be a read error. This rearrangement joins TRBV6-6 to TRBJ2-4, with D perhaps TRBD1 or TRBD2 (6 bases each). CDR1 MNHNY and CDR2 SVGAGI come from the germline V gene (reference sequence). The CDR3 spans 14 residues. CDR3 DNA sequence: TGTGCCAGCAGTGACTCGAGGGGGGAAAACATTCAGTACTTC. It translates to CASSDSRGENIQYF.

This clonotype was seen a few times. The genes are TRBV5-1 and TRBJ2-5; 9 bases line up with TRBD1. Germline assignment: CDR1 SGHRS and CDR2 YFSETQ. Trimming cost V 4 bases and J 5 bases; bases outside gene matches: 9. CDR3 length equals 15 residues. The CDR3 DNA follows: TGCGCCAGCAGCCCGGGACAGGGAAGGATGGAGACCCAGTACTTC. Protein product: CASSPGQGRMETQYF.

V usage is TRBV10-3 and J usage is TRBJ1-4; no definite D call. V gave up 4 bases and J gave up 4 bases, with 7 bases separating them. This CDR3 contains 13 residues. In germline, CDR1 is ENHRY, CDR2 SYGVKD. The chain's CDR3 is CAISVADNEKLFF. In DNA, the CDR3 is TGTGCCATCAGTGTGGCAGATAATGAAAAACTGTTTTTT.

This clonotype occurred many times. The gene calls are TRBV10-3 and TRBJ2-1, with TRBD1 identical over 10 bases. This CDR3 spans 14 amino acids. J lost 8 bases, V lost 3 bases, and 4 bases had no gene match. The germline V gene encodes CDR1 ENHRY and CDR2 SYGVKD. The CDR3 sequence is CAISDWDRGHEQFF. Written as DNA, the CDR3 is TGTGCCATCAGTGATTGGGACAGGGGCCATGAGCAGTTCTTC.

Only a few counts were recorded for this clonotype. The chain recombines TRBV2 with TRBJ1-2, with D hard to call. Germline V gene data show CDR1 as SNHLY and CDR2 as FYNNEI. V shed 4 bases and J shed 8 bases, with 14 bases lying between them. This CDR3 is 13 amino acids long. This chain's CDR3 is CASSARTDGGYTF. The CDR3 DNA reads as TGTGCCAGCAGTGCGAGGACCGACGGGGGCTACACCTTC.

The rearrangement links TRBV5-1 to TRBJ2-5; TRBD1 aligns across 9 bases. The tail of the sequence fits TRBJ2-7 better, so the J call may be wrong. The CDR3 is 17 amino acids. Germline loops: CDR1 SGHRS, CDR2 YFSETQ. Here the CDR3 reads CASSLSPRQGVTGEQYF. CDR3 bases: TGCGCCAGCAGCTTGTCTCCCAGACAGGGGGTCACAGGCGAGCAGTACTTC.

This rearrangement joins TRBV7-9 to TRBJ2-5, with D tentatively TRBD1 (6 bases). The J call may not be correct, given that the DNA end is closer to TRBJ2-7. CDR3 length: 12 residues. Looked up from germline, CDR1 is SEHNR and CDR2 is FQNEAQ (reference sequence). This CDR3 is CASSLRGSEQYF. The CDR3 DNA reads TGTGCCAGCAGCCTCAGGGGTTCCGAGCAGTACTTC.

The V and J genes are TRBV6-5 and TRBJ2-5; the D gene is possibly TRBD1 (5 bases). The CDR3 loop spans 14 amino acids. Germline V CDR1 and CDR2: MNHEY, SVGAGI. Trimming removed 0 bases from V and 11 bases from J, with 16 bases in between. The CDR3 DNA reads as TGTGCCAGCAGTTACTCGACAGCGAAAGATGAGCAGTACTTC. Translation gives CASSYSTAKDEQYF.

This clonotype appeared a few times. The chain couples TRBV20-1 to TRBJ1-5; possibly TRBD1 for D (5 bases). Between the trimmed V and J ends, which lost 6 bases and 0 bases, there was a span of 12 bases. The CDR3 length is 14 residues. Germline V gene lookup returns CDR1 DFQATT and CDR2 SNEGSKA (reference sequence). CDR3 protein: CSAGSGGSNQPQHF. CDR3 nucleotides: TGCAGTGCCGGCTCTGGGGGTAGCAATCAGCCCCAGCATTTT.

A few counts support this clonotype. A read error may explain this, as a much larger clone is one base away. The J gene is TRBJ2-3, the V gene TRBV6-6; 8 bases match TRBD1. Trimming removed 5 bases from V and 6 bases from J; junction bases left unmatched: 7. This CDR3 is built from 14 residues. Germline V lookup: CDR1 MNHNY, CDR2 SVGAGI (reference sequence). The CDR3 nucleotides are TGTGCCAGCAGTGCCAGGACAGGGAGGGATACGCAGTATTTT. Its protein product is CASSARTGRDTQYF.

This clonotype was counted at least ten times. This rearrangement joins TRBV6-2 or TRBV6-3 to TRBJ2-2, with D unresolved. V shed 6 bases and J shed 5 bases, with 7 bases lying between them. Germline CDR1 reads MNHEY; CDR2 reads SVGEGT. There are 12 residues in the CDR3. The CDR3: CASRLSTGELFF. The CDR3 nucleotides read TGTGCCAGCAGACTTTCGACCGGGGAGCTGTTTTTT.

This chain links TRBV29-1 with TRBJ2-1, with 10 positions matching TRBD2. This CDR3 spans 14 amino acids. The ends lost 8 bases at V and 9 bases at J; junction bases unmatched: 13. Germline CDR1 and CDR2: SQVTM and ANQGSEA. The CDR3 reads CSSRPGLANSEQFF. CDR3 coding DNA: TGCAGCTCAAGACCGGGACTAGCGAACTCTGAGCAGTTCTTC.

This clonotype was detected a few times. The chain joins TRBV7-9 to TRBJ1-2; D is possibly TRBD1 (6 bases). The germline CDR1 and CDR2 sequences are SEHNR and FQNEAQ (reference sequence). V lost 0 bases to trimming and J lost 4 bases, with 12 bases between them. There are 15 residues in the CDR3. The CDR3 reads CASSLATGAGYGYTF. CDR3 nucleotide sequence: TGTGCCAGCAGCTTAGCAACGGGGGCAGGCTATGGCTACACCTTC. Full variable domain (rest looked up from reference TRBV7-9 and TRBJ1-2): DTGVSQNPRHKITKRGQNVTFRCDPISEHNRLYWYRQTLGQGPEFLTYFQNEAQLEKSRLLSDRFSAERPKGSFSTLEIQRTEQGDSAMYLCASSLATGAGYGYTFGSGTRLTVV.